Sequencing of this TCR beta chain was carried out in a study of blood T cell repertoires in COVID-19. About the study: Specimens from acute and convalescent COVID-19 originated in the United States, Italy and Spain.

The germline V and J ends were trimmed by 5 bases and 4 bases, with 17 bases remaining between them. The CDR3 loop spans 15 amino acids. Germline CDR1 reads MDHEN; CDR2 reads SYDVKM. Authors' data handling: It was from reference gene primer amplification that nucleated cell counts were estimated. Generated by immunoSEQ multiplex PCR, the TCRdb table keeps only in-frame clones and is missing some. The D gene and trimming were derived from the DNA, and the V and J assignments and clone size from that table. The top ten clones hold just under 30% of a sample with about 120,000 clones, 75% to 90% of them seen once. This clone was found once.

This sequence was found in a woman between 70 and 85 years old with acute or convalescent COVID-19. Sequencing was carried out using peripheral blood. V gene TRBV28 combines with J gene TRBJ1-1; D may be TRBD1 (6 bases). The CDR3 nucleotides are TGTGCCAGCAGTCCCTCCCAGGGCAGGGGCACTGAAGCTTTCTTT. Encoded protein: CASSPSQGRGTEAFF.